The 19 T cell receptor beta chains given below trace back to one sample, sequenced in a study of blood T cell repertoires in COVID-19 (dated by TCRdb to about 2020). The library was generated by the immunoSEQ multiplex PCR assay. In TCRdb, the immuneACCESS table is reduced to in-frame sequences with V and J assigned. These tables do not hold every clone; where another copy was compared, an unresolved V gene accounts for under half, and the others remain unexplained. For this sample there are around 250,000 clones; approximately 83% appear just once. Roughly 2% of the sample goes to the ten largest clones. The sequenced sample was peripheral blood. The receptors shown here come from a man aged 30-40 years who had recovered from COVID-19.

The chain links TRBV7-9 to TRBJ1-1; D is uncertain. Looked up from germline, CDR1 is SEHNR and CDR2 is FQNEAQ (reference sequence). V was clipped by 1 base and J by 4 bases, with 13 bases between them. The CDR3 runs 15 residues. CDR3 bases: TGTGCCAGCAGCTTAGATGTCAGGTCTGGCACTGAAGCTTTCTTT. This encodes CASSLDVRSGTEAFF.

V is TRBV7-6 and J is TRBJ1-1; D possibly corresponds to TRBD1 (5 bases). Trimming took 3 bases from V and 3 from J, leaving 11 bases between them. CDR1 and CDR2 (germline): SGHVS, FNYEAQ. CDR3 length: 14 amino acids. The CDR3 here is CASSLGLVDTEAFF. In DNA, the CDR3 is TGTGCCAGCAGCTTGGGGCTTGTAGACACTGAAGCTTTCTTT.

The chain is built from TRBV28 and TRBJ2-2; a possible D gene is TRBD2 (6 bases). In germline, CDR1 is MDHEN, CDR2 SYDVKM. The CDR3 has 16 residues. V lost 6 bases, J lost 4 bases, and 18 bases lay in between. As DNA, the CDR3 is TGTGCCAGCAGCATACTTGCGGGGAAACTCACCGGGGAGCTGTTTTTT. Amino acid sequence: CASSILAGKLTGELFF. Combining the CDR3 with reference TRBV28 and TRBJ2-2 gives the whole variable domain DVKVTQSSRYLVKRTGEKVFLECVQDMDHENMFWYRQDPGLGLRLIYFSYDVKMKEKGDIPEGYSVSREKKERFSLILESASTNQTSMYLCASSILAGKLTGELFFGEGSRLTVL.

V gene TRBV10-1 combines with J gene TRBJ2-3, with 11 bases matching TRBD1. V shed 6 bases, J shed 4 bases, and the junction held 6 bases outside the gene matches. The CDR3 totals 15 residues. From germline, CDR1 is WNHNN and CDR2 SYGVQD (reference sequence). CDR3 residues: CASSRDRGFPDTQYF. CDR3 in DNA: TGCGCCAGCAGCCGGGACAGGGGGTTCCCAGATACGCAGTATTTT.

The chain links TRBV5-1 to TRBJ1-5; D call uncertain. The germline V gene has CDR1 SGHRS and CDR2 YFSETQ. The CDR3 has 15 residues. V shed 0 bases and J shed 0 bases, with 7 bases lying between them. CDR3 region: CASSLGERSNQPQHF. The CDR3 DNA reads as TGCGCCAGCAGCTTGGGAGAGCGTAGCAATCAGCCCCAGCATTTT.

This clone was recorded many times. The chain uses TRBV10-2 and TRBJ2-7, with 9 bases matching TRBD1. The CDR3 covers 15 residues. The ends lost 0 bases at V and 7 bases at J; junction bases unmatched: 7. Germline V gene lookup returns CDR1 WSHSY and CDR2 SAAADI. In nucleotides, the CDR3 is TGCGCCAGCAGTGAGTCCGGGACAGGGATCGGGGAGCAGTACTTC. Amino acids: CASSESGTGIGEQYF.

In this sample, this clone turned up once. The chain is built from TRBV18 and TRBJ2-7; 9 positions match TRBD1. This CDR3 is built from 16 residues. CDR1 and CDR2 from the germline V gene are KGHSH and LQKENI. Trimming at V came to 3 bases and at J to 5 bases, leaving 11 bases not matched to a gene. The CDR3 nucleotides read TGTGCCAGCTCACCCCAGATGGACAGGGGTTCTGACGAGCAGTACTTC. It specifies CASSPQMDRGSDEQYF.

The chain employs TRBV4-2 and TRBJ2-1; no clear D gene. CDR3 length: 12 amino acids. CDR1 and CDR2 (germline): LGHNA, YNFKEQ. V was clipped by 2 bases and J by 8 bases, with 7 bases between them. CDR3 protein: CASSQTLDEQFF. The CDR3 nucleotides are TGTGCCAGCAGCCAAACGTTAGATGAGCAGTTCTTC.

In its sample, this clone was seen once. The genes are TRBV28 and TRBJ1-4, with D unresolved. The CDR3 spans 13 residues. CDR1 MDHEN and CDR2 SYDVKM come from the germline V gene. V dropped 6 bases and J dropped 8 bases, with 13 bases sitting between them. CDR3 loop: CASSRGDGEKLFF. The CDR3 region has the DNA TGTGCCAGCAGCCGGGGTGATGGGGAAAAACTGTTTTTT.

The V call is TRBV11-1, the J call TRBJ2-2, with D perhaps TRBD2 (5 bases). This CDR3 has 15 amino acids. Trimming took off 5 bases at V and 6 bases at J, with 16 bases between the two ends. CDR1 and CDR2 (germline): SGHAT, FQDESV (reference sequence). The CDR3 nucleotides read TGTGCCAGCAGCCTGCGGACTGACCTGTCCGGGGAGCTGTTTTTT. Protein: CASSLRTDLSGELFF.

CDR3 protein: CASHERGAGSSTDTQYF. The CDR3, as DNA: TGTGCCAGTCACGAGCGGGGGGCCGGGTCAAGCACAGATACGCAGTATTTT. The genes are TRBV18 and TRBJ2-3, with TRBD2 identical over 9 bases. The ends lost 9 bases at V and 0 bases at J; junction bases unmatched: 13. The CDR3 spans 17 residues. From germline, CDR1 is KGHSH and CDR2 LQKENI.

The gene calls are TRBV12-2 and TRBJ2-5; the tabulated D call, TRBD2, remains unverified against the DNA. TRBV12-2 is a pseudogene locus. The CDR3 is made up of 17 amino acids. CDR3 DNA sequence: TGTGCAAGTCGCTTAGAACCGGGACTAGCGATCCAAGAGACCCAGTACTTC. Its translation is CASRLEPGLAIQETQYF.

V usage is TRBV18 and J usage is TRBJ1-2; possible D gene TRBD1, 6 bases. The CDR3 consists of 14 residues. The germline V gene encodes CDR1 KGHSH and CDR2 LQKENI. V was cut by 3 bases and J by 0 bases, with 8 bases left in between. The CDR3 DNA sequence: TGTGCCAGCTCACCGGGACATACTAACTATGGCTACACCTTC. Its protein product is CASSPGHTNYGYTF.

The V call is TRBV5-1, the J call TRBJ2-5, with D possibly TRBD1 on 7 matching bases. The CDR3 has 14 amino acids. V was pared by 4 bases and J by 5 bases, with 15 bases between. CDR1 SGHRS and CDR2 YFSETQ come from the germline V gene. The CDR3, as DNA: TGCGCCAGCAGCGCGGGACAGCTAAGGGAGACCCAGTACTTC. Translation: CASSAGQLRETQYF.

This clone was detected only a few times. The rearrangement links TRBV6-5 to TRBJ1-5; D is possibly TRBD1 (6 bases). The CDR3 covers 14 residues. V was clipped by 5 bases and J by 6 bases, with 14 bases between them. CDR1 MNHEY and CDR2 SVGAGI come from the germline V gene. The DNA for the CDR3 is TGTGCCAGCAGTCCAGGGGTTGAGGCTCAGCCCCAGCATTTT. Translation: CASSPGVEAQPQHF.

Here the CDR3 DNA reads TGTGCCAGCAGTCAAGAGGGGGCCTCCTACGAGCAGTACTTC. This codes for CASSQEGASYEQYF. This chain links TRBV9 with TRBJ2-7; 7 nucleotides match TRBD1. This CDR3 comprises 14 residues. CDR1 SGDLS and CDR2 YYNGEE come from the germline V gene. With 5 bases clipped from V and 0 bases from J, the junction kept 5 bases outside the gene matches.

The V and J genes are TRBV7-2 and TRBJ2-3, with D unresolved. Trimming took off 1 base at V and 6 bases at J, with 11 bases between the two ends. Germline V gene data show CDR1 as SGHTA and CDR2 as FQGNSA. The CDR3 has 14 amino acids. In nucleotides, the CDR3 is TGTGCCAGCAGCTTAGAGATGATCGGGGATACGCAGTATTTT. Translation gives CASSLEMIGDTQYF. Variable domain in full (rest from reference TRBV7-2 and TRBJ2-3): GAGVSQSPSNKVTEKGKDVELRCDPISGHTALYWYRQSLGQGLEFLIYFQGNSAPDKSGLPSDRFSAERTGGSVSTLTIQRTQQEDSAVYLCASSLEMIGDTQYFGPGTRLTVL.

The chain carries TRBV19 and TRBJ1-5; D unclear. V lost 3 bases and J 4 bases, leaving 7 bases between the germline ends. The CDR3 sequence is 13 residues long. Germline CDR1 LNHDA, CDR2 SQIVND (reference sequence). The CDR3 sequence: CASSMAINQPQHF. CDR3 bases: TGTGCCAGTAGTATGGCCATTAATCAGCCCCAGCATTTT.

The genes are TRBV19 and TRBJ1-6; maybe TRBD1 (5 bases). The CDR3 sequence is 19 residues long. The V gene's germline CDR1 is LNHDA and CDR2 SQIVND (reference sequence). V lost 6 bases, J lost 0 bases, and 21 bases lay in between. Written as DNA, the CDR3 is TGTGCCAGTAGCACCGAAACCGCCCGGGGGAGCTCCTATAATTCACCCCTCCACTTT. This gives the protein CASSTETARGSSYNSPLHF.